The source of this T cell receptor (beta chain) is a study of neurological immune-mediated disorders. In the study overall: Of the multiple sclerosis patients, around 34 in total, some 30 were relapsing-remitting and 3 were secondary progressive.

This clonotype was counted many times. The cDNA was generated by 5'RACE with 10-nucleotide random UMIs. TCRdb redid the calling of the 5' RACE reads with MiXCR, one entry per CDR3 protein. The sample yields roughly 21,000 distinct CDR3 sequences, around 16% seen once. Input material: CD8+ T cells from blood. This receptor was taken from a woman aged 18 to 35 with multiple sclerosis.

CDR3 sequence: CASSYSQSNEKLFF. DNA of the CDR3: TGTGCCAGCAGTTACTCCCAATCTAATGAAAAACTGTTTTTT. The chain carries TRBV6-5 and TRBJ1-4; no definite D call. This CDR3 is built from 14 residues. V was clipped by 0 bases and J by 3 bases, with 5 bases between them. The V gene's germline CDR1 is MNHEY and CDR2 SVGAGI.